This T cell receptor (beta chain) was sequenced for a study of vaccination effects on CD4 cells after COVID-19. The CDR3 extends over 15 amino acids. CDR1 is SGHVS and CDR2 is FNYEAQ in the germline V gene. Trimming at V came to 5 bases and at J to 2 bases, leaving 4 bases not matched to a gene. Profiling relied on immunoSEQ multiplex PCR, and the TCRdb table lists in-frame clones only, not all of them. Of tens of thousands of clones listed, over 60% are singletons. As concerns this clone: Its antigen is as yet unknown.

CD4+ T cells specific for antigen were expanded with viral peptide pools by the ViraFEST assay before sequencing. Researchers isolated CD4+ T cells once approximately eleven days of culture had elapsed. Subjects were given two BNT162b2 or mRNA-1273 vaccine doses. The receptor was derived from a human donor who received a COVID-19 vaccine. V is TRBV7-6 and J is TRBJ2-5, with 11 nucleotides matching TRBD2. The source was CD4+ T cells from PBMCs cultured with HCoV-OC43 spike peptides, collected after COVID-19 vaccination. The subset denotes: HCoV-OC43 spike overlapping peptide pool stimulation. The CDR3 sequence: CASSLGLAVQETQYF. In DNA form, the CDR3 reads TGTGCCAGCAGCCTGGGACTAGCGGTGCAAGAGACCCAGTACTTC.